The clone carrying this T cell receptor (beta chain) was detected only once. Antigen specificity is unknown. V lost 2 bases to trimming and J lost 6 bases, with 8 bases between them. The CDR3 spans 13 residues. Germline V gene data show CDR1 as MNHEY and CDR2 as SMNVEV (reference sequence). This record belongs to a study of shared clonotypes between healthy human individuals. Study context: The plates for each donor numbered three CD4 naive, three CD4 memory, two CD8 naive and one CD8 memory.

Here immunoSEQ multiplex PCR was the method, and the copy in TCRdb shows in-frame clones only, minus some. Among under 850,000 clones listed, approximately 92% were seen once. Whole-study findings and limits: How much donors shared clonotypes was expected to be affected by sequencing depth.

Selected positively for CCR7 and CD45RO-negative, naive CD8 cells excluded terminally differentiated effector memory CD45RA+ cells. The specimen sequenced was naive CD8+ T cells sorted from blood. The chain recombines TRBV27 with TRBJ2-1; no firm D call. This receptor was obtained from a man aged 25 to 45 in good health. CDR3 in amino acids: CASSLLVSNEQFF. As DNA, the CDR3 is TGTGCCAGCAGTTTACTAGTTTCCAATGAGCAGTTCTTC.